The rows below give T cell receptor beta chains drawn from one sample of a study of OX40 agonist ivuxolimab in advanced cancers. Here immunoSEQ multiplex PCR was the method, and the copy in TCRdb shows in-frame clones only, minus some. The table lists under 85,000 clones, over 90% of them singletons. Specimen: CD4+ or CD8+ T cells sorted from blood, collected in a trial of the OX40 agonist ivuxolimab. All receptors derive from an adult with an advanced solid tumor such as melanoma, head and neck, liver or kidney cancer. Both conserved end residues are part of each CDR3. A D gene is named only where the DNA matches it firmly. Clone size, where shown, is once, few, many, or a class for clones that have expanded.

j_gene | v_gene | abundance | d_gene | CDR3aa | CDR3nt
TRBJ2-1 | TRBV10-2 | NA | NA | CASSESWGSYEQFF | TGCGCCAGCAGTGAGTCATGGGGCAGCTATGAGCAGTTCTTC
TRBJ2-7 | TRBV19 | once | TRBD1 | CASSFSGTGGIYEQYF | TGTGCCAGTAGCTTCAGCGGGACAGGGGGTATCTACGAGCAGTACTTC
TRBJ2-1 | TRBV15 | NA | TRBD1 | CATSSLPGQYNEQFF | TGTGCCACCAGCAGCCTACCGGGACAGTACAATGAGCAGTTCTTC
TRBJ1-3 | TRBV27 | NA | NA | CASSWDAGNTIYF | TGTGCCAGCAGTTGGGACGCTGGAAACACCATATATTTT
TRBJ2-7 | TRBV11-2 | NA | NA | CASSFMVAYEQYF | TGTGCCAGCAGCTTTATGGTGGCCTACGAGCAGTACTTC
TRBJ2-3 | TRBV6-1 | NA | NA | CASRSGADTQYF | TGTGCCAGCAGATCTGGAGCAGATACGCAGTATTTT
TRBJ2-7 | TRBV30 | NA | TRBD1 | CAWTPGTGGYEQYF | TGTGCCTGGACCCCCGGGACAGGTGGATACGAGCAGTACTTC
TRBJ1-1 | TRBV19 | NA | NA | CALSGGGSGEAFF | TGTGCCCTCAGCGGGGGGGGTTCCGGTGAAGCTTTCTTT
TRBJ1-1 | TRBV7-6 | NA | NA | CASSQEVISAEAFF | TGTGCCAGCAGCCAGGAGGTGATATCAGCCGAAGCTTTCTTT
TRBJ1-1 | TRBV14 | NA | NA | CASSQDLSDSGSLNTEAFF | TGTGCCAGCAGCCAAGACCTCTCGGACAGCGGATCCCTGAACACTGAAGCTTTCTTT
TRBJ2-3 | TRBV4-1 | NA | TRBD2 | CASSQVLAGTDTQYF | TGCGCCAGCAGCCAAGTTCTAGCGGGCACAGATACGCAGTATTTT
TRBJ2-4 | TRBV5-6 | NA | TRBD2 | CASSTGTSTSGGIQYF | TGTGCCAGCAGCACTGGGACTAGCACCTCGGGGGGGATTCAGTACTTC
TRBJ2-7 | TRBV15 | NA | NA | CATSSPPGREQYF | TGTGCCACCAGCTCCCCCCCAGGGAGGGAGCAGTACTTC
TRBJ1-2 | TRBV7-8 | once | NA | CASSRGGSDGYTF | TGTGCCAGCAGCCGGGGAGGATCGGATGGCTACACCTTC
TRBJ1-6 | TRBV6-4 | NA | NA | CASSDLLRGSYNSPLHF | TGTGCCAGCAGTGATTTGCTCAGGGGCTCCTATAATTCACCCCTCCACTTT
TRBJ1-2 | TRBV19 | NA | NA | CASSSQGYSNYGYTF | TGTGCCAGTAGTTCACAGGGTTACTCTAACTATGGCTACACCTTC
TRBJ1-5 | TRBV7-6 | NA | TRBD1 | CASSPGTGGSNQPQHF | TGTGCCAGCAGCCCCGGGACAGGGGGCTCGAATCAGCCCCAGCATTTT